This TCR beta chain was observed in a study of cytomegalovirus exposure and HLA in healthy donors. Overall study findings and caveats: It was found in a later analysis that first-cohort TCR clusters tended to co-occur in the approximately 120 validation repertoires. Reported performance of the classifier showed diagnosis of cytomegalovirus status with high specificity and sensitivity. Altogether, 160 or so TCR beta chains were recorded as cytomegalovirus-associated.

Data came from immunoSEQ multiplex PCR; TCRdb stores just in-frame clones and leaves some out. The sample yields about 150,000 clones, 88% seen once. Of note for this clone: Antigen unknown.

The source of this sequence is a man aged 18 to 35 in good health and CMV-seronegative. The material sequenced was PBMCs.

CDR3 sequence (DNA): TGTGCCAGCAGACCCCAGGGGAGCTCCTACAATGAGCAGTTCTTC. Protein sequence: CASRPQGSSYNEQFF. The chain carries TRBV2 and TRBJ2-1; D is possibly TRBD1 (6 bases). V lost 6 bases to trimming and J lost 0 bases, with 12 bases between them. This CDR3 has 15 residues. Germline V CDR1 and CDR2: SNHLY, FYNNEI.